This T cell receptor (beta chain) is from a study of blood T cell repertoires in COVID-19. Study background: COVID-19 samples from acute and convalescent phases originated in the United States, Italy and Spain.

Cohort placement rested on clinical history that participants reported themselves. Source study methods: It was from reference gene primer amplification that nucleated cell counts were estimated. The table came from immunoSEQ multiplex PCR; TCRdb's copy has only in-frame clones and leaves some out. For V, J and clone size, that table is used; D and trimming come from the DNA. The repertoire holds under 300,000 clones, about nine tenths seen once, with roughly 6.3% in the top ten. V was cut by 9 bases and J by 2 bases, with 10 bases left in between. This CDR3 has 13 amino acids. Source material: PBMCs or T cells enriched from blood (not recorded which). This sequence was found in a woman in her twenties or thirties with acute COVID-19. The V gene is TRBV12-3 or TRBV12-4, the J gene TRBJ2-2, with D possibly matching TRBD2 (5 bases). The CDR3 DNA is TGTGCCAGGGGAGATAGCAACACCGGGGAGCTGTTTTTT. Translation gives CARGDSNTGELFF.